This TCR beta chain emerged from a study of blood T cell repertoires in COVID-19. The wider study: Italy, Spain and the United States were the sources of the convalescent and acute COVID-19 samples.

Seattle patients were enrolled while actively infected and followed longitudinally. Sequencing was performed with immunoSEQ multiplex PCR; in TCRdb, only in-frame clones are kept and a portion is missing. The sample lists about 530,000 clones, roughly nine tenths occurring once. The sequencing sample was made of peripheral blood. The TCR was taken from a woman aged 50 to 60 with COVID-19, enrolled during active disease.

CDR3 protein: CASSLEGGSSNQPQHF. The DNA for the CDR3 is TGCGCCAGCAGCTTGGAGGGAGGGAGTAGCAATCAGCCCCAGCATTTT. The chain recombines TRBV5-1 with TRBJ1-5, with unresolved D. Germline assignment: CDR1 SGHRS and CDR2 YFSETQ. The CDR3 totals 16 residues. The V and J ends lost 0 bases and 0 bases respectively, with 10 bases between them. Full variable domain (missing parts from reference TRBV5-1 and TRBJ1-5): KAGVTQTPRYLIKTRGQQVTLSCSPISGHRSVSWYQQTPGQGLQFLFEYFSETQRNKGNFPGRFSGRQFSNSRSEMNVSTLELGDSALYLCASSLEGGSSNQPQHFGDGTRLSIL.